This T cell receptor beta chain was recovered during a study of post-analysis software for immune sequencing data. In the case of this clonotype: Its antigen is not identified.

General study findings and limits: Multiple sclerosis patients showed significantly lower normalized Chao1 diversity than controls did. TRBV5-6, TRBV5-1 and TRBV20-1 belonged to a set of about five TRBV segments that were more frequent in patients than controls.

This CDR3 has 14 amino acids. Germline values: CDR1 DFQATT, CDR2 SNEGSKA (reference sequence). V was cut by 0 bases and J by 2 bases, with 10 bases left in between. Each TCR beta cDNA library carried unique molecular identifiers. One entry per CDR3 protein, called by TCRdb with MiXCR from the PCR reads. The data hold fewer than 900,000 distinct CDR3 sequences, with approximately 44% observed a single time. The sequence derives from a girl between 10 and 17 years old with multiple sclerosis. Source material: blood. The chain is built from TRBV20-1 and TRBJ1-2; D unresolved. CDR3 amino acids: CSARDLRENYGYTF. The CDR3 DNA reads as TGCAGTGCTAGAGATCTGAGGGAAAACTATGGCTACACCTTC.